The sequence of this T cell receptor beta chain was determined in a study of cytomegalovirus exposure and HLA in healthy donors. Looked up from germline, CDR1 is MNHNY and CDR2 is SVGAGI (reference sequence). The V and J ends lost 2 bases and 5 bases, in that order; junction bases with no gene match: 1. This CDR3 is built from 13 residues. Whole-study findings and limits: In a later analysis, a genetic analysis reported fewer productive-TCR N-insertions in an Asian-associated ancestry cluster than the cohort average. The classifier reportedly diagnosed cytomegalovirus status with high specificity and sensitivity. V- and J-gene trimming in TCR beta was tied to a missense DCLRE1C variant by an analysis performed later.

This clone has just a few counts. Its antigen is undetermined. It was with 60 Vbeta and 13 Jbeta primers that the PCR ran. The protocol was immunoSEQ multiplex PCR, while the TCRdb copy is restricted to in-frame clones and leaves out a portion. The sample carries 65,000 to 75,000 clones, 68% recorded once. The specimen sequenced was PBMCs. The V call is TRBV6-6, the J call TRBJ1-1, with 8 bases identical to TRBD1. This receptor was obtained from a woman aged 25 to 39 in good health and CMV-seronegative. For the CDR3, the DNA is TGTGCCAGCAGTTACACAGGGGGGACTGAAGCTTTCTTT. The encoded protein is CASSYTGGTEAFF.